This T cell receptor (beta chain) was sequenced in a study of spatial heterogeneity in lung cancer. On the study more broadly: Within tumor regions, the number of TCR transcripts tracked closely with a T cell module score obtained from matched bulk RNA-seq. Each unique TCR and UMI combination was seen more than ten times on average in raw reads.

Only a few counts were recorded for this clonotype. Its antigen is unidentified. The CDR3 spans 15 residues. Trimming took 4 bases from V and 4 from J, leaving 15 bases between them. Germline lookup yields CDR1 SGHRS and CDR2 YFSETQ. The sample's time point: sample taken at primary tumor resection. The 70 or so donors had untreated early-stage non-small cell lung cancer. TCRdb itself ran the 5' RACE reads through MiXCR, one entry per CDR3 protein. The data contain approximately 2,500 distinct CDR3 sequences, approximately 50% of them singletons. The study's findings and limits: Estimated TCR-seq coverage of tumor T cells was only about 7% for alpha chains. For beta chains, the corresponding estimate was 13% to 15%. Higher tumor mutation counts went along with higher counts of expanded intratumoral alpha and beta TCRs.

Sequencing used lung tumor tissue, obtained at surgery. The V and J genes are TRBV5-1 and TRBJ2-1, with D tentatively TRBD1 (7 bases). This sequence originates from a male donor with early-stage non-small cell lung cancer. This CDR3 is CASSPQGGGYNEQFF. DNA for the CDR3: TGCGCCAGCAGCCCCCAGGGGGGCGGGTACAATGAGCAGTTCTTC.